Listed here are 11 T cell receptor beta chains from one sample, sequenced in a study of T-cell reconstitution after alpha-beta-depleted transplantation in children. Unique molecular identifiers were incorporated into the prepared TCRbeta library. TCRdb re-derived calls from the PCR reads in MiXCR, one entry per CDR3 protein. The sample has roughly 280,000 distinct CDR3 sequences; approximately 10% are singletons. Sequenced material: peripheral blood, taken 180 days after TCRalphabeta/CD19-depleted stem cell transplant. Receptor source: a male patient aged 2 to 10 who had a stem cell transplant for chronic granulomatous disease, so the T cells may come from the graft donor.

This clonotype has ten or more counts. The rearrangement joins TRBV20-1 to TRBJ1-2, with D perhaps TRBD1 (6 bases). Germline V CDR1 and CDR2: DFQATT, SNEGSKA (reference sequence). This CDR3 is 12 amino acids long. V shed 2 bases and J shed 7 bases, with 11 bases lying between them. DNA of the CDR3: TGCAGTGCTAGAAGGGGGGGAGGTGGCTACACCTTC. It yields the protein CSARRGGGGYTF.

This clonotype was counted ten times or more. The CDR3, as DNA: TGTGCCAGCAGCCCCCCCGGGACAGGGGATTACGAGCAGTACTTC. Its translation is CASSPPGTGDYEQYF. The rearrangement joins TRBV7-9 to TRBJ2-7, with 10 bases aligning to TRBD1. With V trimmed by 5 bases and J by 4 bases, 8 bases remained unmatched. The CDR3 has 15 residues. Germline V gene lookup returns CDR1 SEHNR and CDR2 FQNEAQ (reference sequence).

On this clonotype: Given a much more abundant clone one base away, this may be a read error. In DNA, the CDR3 is TGCAGCGTGCCGACATGGGGGGCTGCAGATACGCAGTATTTT. Protein product: CSVPTWGAADTQYF. J is TRBJ2-3 and V is TRBV29-1, with D possibly called TRBD1 or TRBD2 (6 bases each). Between the trimmed V and J ends, which lost 6 bases and 4 bases, there was a span of 17 bases. The CDR3 covers 14 residues. Germline CDR1 and CDR2: SQVTM and ANQGSEA.

About this clonotype itself: Possible read error: a much larger clone is one base away. The chain joins TRBV10-3 to TRBJ1-2; no firm D call. There are 15 residues in the CDR3. Germline loops: CDR1 ENHRY, CDR2 SYGVKD. The DNA for the CDR3 is TGTGCCATCAGTGATCCCAGATCAGGATACTATGGCGACACCTTC. Protein product: CAISDPRSGYYGDTF.

This clonotype was picked up many times. J is TRBJ2-2 and V is TRBV5-1, with 8 bases matching TRBD2. CDR3 size: 16 residues. Germline V gene data show CDR1 as SGHRS and CDR2 as YFSETQ. With V trimmed by 2 bases and J by 6 bases, 9 bases remained unmatched. The CDR3, as DNA: TGCGCCAGCAGCTTCGTCCGCGGGAGGATAGCCGGGGAGCTGTTTTTT. It translates to CASSFVRGRIAGELFF.

There are many counts of this clonotype. This chain uses TRBV28 with TRBJ2-1; TRBD1 is a possible D gene (5 bases). Trimming removed 6 bases at V and 0 bases at J, with 15 bases between. This CDR3 comprises 16 residues. Germline assignment: CDR1 MDHEN and CDR2 SYDVKM. The CDR3 loop is CASSFPRGSSYNEQFF. CDR3 DNA: TGTGCCAGCAGCTTCCCAAGGGGTAGCTCCTACAATGAGCAGTTCTTC.

In this sample, this clonotype turned up many times. The chain recombines TRBV12-3 or TRBV12-4 with TRBJ2-6; possible D gene TRBD2, 5 bases. The germline V and J ends were trimmed by 5 bases and 2 bases, with 10 bases remaining between them. This CDR3 spans 15 amino acids. The CDR3 loop reads CASSIDGAGANVLTF. The DNA for the CDR3 is TGTGCCAGCAGTATTGACGGGGCTGGGGCCAACGTCCTGACTTTC.

The CDR3 reads CSTTLAGVYNEQFF. DNA for the CDR3: TGCAGCACCACCTTAGCGGGTGTTTACAATGAGCAGTTCTTC. The chain links TRBV29-1 to TRBJ2-1; 7 nucleotides align to TRBD2. The trim removed 8 bases at V and 4 bases at J, leaving 11 bases unmatched. From germline, CDR1 is SQVTM and CDR2 ANQGSEA. The CDR3 consists of 14 residues.

There are many counts of this clonotype. This chain connects TRBV27 to TRBJ2-2; no clear D gene. Germline V gene data show CDR1 as MNHEY and CDR2 as SMNVEV (reference sequence). This CDR3 is 14 amino acids long. Between the trimmed V and J ends, which lost 3 bases and 4 bases, there was a span of 9 bases. Here the CDR3 reads CASSFTRITGELFF. The CDR3 bases are TGTGCCAGCAGTTTTACACGGATCACCGGGGAGCTGTTTTTT.

This clonotype was seen ten or more times. This chain joins TRBV27 and TRBJ2-5; D not resolved. This CDR3 comprises 14 residues. From germline, CDR1 is MNHEY and CDR2 SMNVEV (reference sequence). V was trimmed by 2 bases and J by 1 base, leaving 8 bases between them. The CDR3 protein is CASSLTQTQETQYF. The CDR3 DNA sequence: TGTGCCAGCAGTTTAACCCAAACCCAAGAGACCCAGTACTTC.

The sample holds many counts of this clonotype. The chain combines TRBV5-5 with TRBJ2-1; a possible D gene is TRBD2 (6 bases). CDR3 length equals 16 residues. Germline assignment: CDR1 SGHKS and CDR2 YYEKEE (reference sequence). Trimming left V 0 bases short and J 1 base short, with 11 bases between. CDR3 bases: TGTGCCAGCAGCTTGGGACGCGGGGAATCCTACAATGAGCAGTTCTTC. Amino acid sequence: CASSLGRGESYNEQFF.